This T cell receptor beta chain appears in the sequencing data of a study of technical replicates of blood from a few donors. This clone was counted only a few times. Using immunoSEQ multiplex PCR, the repertoire was profiled, and TCRdb retains in-frame clones only, with some absent. The repertoire includes more than 65,000 clones, around 90% of them detected once, and about 0.39% sits in the top ten. This CDR3 is built from 15 residues. Trimming at V came to 1 base and at J to 3 bases, leaving 3 bases not matched to a gene. Germline CDR1 reads SEHNR; CDR2 reads FQNEAQ (reference sequence). Sequenced: T cells isolated from PBMCs. The receptor's source is a human donor in good health. The rearrangement joins TRBV7-9 to TRBJ2-1; 7 nucleotides match TRBD2. CDR3 sequence reads: CASSLVAGVYNEQFF. The CDR3 bases are TGTGCCAGCAGCTTAGTGGCGGGAGTCTACAATGAGCAGTTCTTC.